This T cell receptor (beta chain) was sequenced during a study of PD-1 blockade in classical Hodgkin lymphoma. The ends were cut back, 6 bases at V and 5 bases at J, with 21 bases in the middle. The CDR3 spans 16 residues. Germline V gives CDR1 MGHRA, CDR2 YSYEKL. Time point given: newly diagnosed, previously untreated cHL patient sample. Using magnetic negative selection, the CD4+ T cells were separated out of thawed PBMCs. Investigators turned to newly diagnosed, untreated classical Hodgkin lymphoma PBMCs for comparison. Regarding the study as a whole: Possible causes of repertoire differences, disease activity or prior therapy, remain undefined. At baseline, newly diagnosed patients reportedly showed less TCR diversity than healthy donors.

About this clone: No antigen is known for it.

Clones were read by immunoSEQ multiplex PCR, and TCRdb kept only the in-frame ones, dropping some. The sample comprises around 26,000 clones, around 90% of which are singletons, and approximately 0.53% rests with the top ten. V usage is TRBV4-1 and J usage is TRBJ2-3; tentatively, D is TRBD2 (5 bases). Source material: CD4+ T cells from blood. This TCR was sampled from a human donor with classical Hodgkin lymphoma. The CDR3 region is CASSPYGIGPEDTQYF. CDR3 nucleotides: TGCGCCAGCAGTCCTTACGGGATAGGGCCTGAAGATACGCAGTATTTT.